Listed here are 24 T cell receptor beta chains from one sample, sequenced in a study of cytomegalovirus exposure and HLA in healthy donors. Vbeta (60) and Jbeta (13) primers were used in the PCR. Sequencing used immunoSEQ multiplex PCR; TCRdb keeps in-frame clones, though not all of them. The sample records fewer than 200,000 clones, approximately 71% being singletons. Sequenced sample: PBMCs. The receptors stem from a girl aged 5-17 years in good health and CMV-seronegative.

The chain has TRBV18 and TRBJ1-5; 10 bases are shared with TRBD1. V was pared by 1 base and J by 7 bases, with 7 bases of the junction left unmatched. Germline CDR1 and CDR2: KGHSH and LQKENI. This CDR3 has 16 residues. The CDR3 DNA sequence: TGTGCCAGCTCACCACTGGGGACAGGGGCGGGGCAGCCCCAGCATTTT. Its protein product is CASSPLGTGAGQPQHF.

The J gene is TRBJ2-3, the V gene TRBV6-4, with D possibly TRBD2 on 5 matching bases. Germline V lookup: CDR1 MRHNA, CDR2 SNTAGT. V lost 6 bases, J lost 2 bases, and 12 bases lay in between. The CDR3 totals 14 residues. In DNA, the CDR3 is TGTGCCAGCAGGGAGACTACCGACACAGATACGCAGTATTTT. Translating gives CASRETTDTDTQYF.

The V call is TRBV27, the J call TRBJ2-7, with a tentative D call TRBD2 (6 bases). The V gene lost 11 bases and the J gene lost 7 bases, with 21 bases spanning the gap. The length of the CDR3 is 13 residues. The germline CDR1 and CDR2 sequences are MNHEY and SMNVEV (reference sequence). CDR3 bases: TGTGCCGTTTACGGGTCTCGGAGCGGGGAGCAGTACTTC. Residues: CAVYGSRSGEQYF.

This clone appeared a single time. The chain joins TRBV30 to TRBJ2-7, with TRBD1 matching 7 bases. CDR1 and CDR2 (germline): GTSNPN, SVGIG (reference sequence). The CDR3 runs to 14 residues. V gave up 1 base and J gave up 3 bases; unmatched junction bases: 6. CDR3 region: CAWSALQGSYEQYF. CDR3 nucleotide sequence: TGTGCCTGGAGTGCTTTACAGGGGAGCTACGAGCAGTACTTC.

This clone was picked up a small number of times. DNA of the CDR3: TGCGCCAGCAGCCTCACCCCGGGAGGGACTGAAGCTTTCTTT. It is translated as CASSLTPGGTEAFF. The J gene is TRBJ1-1, the V gene TRBV5-1; no reliable D call. The length of the CDR3 is 14 residues. With 4 bases removed from V and 5 bases from J, the gap between germline ends came to 15 bases. The V gene's germline CDR1 is SGHRS and CDR2 YFSETQ.

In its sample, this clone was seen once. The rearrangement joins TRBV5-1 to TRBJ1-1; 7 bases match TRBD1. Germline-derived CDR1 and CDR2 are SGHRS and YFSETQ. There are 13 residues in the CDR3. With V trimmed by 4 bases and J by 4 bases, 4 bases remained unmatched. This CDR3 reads CASSTGDSTEAFF. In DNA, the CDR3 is TGCGCCAGCAGCACCGGGGACAGCACTGAAGCTTTCTTT.

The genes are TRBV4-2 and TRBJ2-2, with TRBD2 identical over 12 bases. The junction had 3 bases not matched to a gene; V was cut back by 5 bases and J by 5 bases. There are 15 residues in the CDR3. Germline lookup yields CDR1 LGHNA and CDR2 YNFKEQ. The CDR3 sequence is CASSRLAGETGELFF. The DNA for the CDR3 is TGTGCCAGCAGCAGACTAGCGGGAGAAACCGGGGAGCTGTTTTTT.

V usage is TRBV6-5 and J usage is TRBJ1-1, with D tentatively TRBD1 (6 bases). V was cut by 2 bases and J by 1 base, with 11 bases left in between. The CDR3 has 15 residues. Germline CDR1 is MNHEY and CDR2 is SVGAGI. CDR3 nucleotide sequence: TGTGCCAGCAGTTACGCGGGGGCCCAGAACACTGAAGCTTTCTTT. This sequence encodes CASSYAGAQNTEAFF.

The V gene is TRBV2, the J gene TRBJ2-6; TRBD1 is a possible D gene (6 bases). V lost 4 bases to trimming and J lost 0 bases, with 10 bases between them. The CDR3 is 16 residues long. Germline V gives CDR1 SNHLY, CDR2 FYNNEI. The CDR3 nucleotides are TGTGCCAGCAGTGGCGACAGGAACTCTGGGGCCAACGTCCTGACTTTC. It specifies CASSGDRNSGANVLTF.

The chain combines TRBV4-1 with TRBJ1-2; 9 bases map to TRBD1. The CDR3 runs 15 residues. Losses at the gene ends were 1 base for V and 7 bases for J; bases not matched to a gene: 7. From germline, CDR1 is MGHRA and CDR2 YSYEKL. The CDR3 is CASSQVEQGASGYTF. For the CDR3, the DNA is TGCGCCAGCAGCCAAGTAGAACAGGGGGCCTCTGGCTACACCTTC.

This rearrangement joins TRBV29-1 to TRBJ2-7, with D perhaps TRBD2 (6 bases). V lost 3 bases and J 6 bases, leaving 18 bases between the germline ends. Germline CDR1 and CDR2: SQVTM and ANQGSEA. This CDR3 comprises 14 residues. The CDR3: CSVDPGVTEGEQYF. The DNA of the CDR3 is TGCAGCGTTGACCCCGGAGTAACGGAGGGCGAGCAGTACTTC.

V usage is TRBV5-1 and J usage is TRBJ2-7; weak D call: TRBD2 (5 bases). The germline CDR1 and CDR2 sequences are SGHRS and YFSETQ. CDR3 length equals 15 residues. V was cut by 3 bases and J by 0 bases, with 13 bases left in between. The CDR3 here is CASSYLREPSYEQYF. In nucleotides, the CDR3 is TGCGCCAGCAGCTACCTCCGGGAACCCTCCTACGAGCAGTACTTC.

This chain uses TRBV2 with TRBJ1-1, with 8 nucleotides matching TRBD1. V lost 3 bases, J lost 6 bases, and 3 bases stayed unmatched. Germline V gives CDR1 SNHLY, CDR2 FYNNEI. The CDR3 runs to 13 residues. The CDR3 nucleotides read TGTGCCAGCAGTGAGGACAGGGACGCTGAAGCTTTCTTT. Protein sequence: CASSEDRDAEAFF.

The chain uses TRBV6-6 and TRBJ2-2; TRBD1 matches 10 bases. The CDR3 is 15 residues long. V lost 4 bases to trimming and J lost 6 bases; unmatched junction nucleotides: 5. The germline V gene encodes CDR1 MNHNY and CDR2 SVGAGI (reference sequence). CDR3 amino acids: CASSFSGTGAGELFF. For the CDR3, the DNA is TGTGCCAGCAGTTTCTCTGGGACAGGGGCCGGGGAGCTGTTTTTT.

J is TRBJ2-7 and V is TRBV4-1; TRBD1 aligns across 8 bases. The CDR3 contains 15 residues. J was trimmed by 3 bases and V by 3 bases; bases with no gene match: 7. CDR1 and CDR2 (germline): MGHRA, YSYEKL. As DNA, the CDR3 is TGCGCCAGCAGCCATGGGACAGGAACTTTCTACGAGCAGTACTTC. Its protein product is CASSHGTGTFYEQYF.

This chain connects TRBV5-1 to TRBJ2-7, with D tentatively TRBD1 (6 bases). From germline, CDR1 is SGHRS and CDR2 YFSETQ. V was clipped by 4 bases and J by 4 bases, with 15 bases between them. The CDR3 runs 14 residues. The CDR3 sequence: CASSTAGTKYEQYF. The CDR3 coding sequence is TGCGCCAGCAGCACGGCCGGGACAAAATACGAGCAGTACTTC.

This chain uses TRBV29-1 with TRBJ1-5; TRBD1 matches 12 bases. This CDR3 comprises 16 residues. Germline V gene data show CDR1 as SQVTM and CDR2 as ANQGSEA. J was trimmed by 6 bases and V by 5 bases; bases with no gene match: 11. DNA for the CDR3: TGCAGCGTTCTCACGGGGGGACAGGGGGCTAGTCAGCCCCAGCATTTT. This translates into CSVLTGGQGASQPQHF.

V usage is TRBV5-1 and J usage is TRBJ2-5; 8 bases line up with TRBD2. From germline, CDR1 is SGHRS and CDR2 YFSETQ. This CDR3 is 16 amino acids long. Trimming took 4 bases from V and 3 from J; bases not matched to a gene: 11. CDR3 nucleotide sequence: TGCGCCAGCAGCCCGGGGGGCGGGGGGCGAGAAGAGACCCAGTACTTC. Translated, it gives CASSPGGGGREETQYF.

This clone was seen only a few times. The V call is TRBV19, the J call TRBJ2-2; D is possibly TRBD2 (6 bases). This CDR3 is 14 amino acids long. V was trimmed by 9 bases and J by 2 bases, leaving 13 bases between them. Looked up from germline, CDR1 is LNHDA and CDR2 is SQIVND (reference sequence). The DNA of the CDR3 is TGTGCCAGCCTAGCCGGGGGTAACACCGGGGAGCTGTTTTTT. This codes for CASLAGGNTGELFF. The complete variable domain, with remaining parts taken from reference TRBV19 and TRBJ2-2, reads DGGITQSPKYLFRKEGQNVTLSCEQNLNHDAMYWYRQDPGQGLRLIYYSQIVNDFQKGDIAEGYSVSREKKESFPLTVTSAQKNPTAFYLCASLAGGNTGELFFGEGSRLTVL.

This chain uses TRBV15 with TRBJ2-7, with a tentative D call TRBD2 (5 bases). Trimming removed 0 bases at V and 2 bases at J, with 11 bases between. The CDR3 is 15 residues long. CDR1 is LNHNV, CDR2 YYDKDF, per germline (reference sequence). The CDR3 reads CATSRESTGTYEQYF. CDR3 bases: TGTGCCACCAGCAGAGAGAGTACGGGGACCTACGAGCAGTACTTC.

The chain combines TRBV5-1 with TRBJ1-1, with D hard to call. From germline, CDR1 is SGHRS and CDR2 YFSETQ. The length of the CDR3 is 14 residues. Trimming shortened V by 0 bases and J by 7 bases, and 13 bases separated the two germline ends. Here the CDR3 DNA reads TGCGCCAGCAGCTTGGGCTGGGGAGGGAATGAAGCTTTCTTT. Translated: CASSLGWGGNEAFF.

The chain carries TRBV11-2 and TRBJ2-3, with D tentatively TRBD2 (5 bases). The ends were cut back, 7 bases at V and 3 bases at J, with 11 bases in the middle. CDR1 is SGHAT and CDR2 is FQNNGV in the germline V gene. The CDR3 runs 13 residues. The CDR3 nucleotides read TGTGCCAGCATCCCGGGGTTAACAGATACGCAGTATTTT. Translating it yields CASIPGLTDTQYF.

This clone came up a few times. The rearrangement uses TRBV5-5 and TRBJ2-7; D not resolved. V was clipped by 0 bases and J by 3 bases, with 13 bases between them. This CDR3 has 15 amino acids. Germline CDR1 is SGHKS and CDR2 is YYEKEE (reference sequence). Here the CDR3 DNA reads TGTGCCAGCAGCTTGGACAGCCCATATTACTACGAGCAGTACTTC. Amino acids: CASSLDSPYYYEQYF.

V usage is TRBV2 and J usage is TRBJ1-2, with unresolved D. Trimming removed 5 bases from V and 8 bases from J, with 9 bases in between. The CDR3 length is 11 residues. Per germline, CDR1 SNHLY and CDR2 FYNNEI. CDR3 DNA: TGTGCCAGCAGTTCCAGTCCCGGCTACACCTTC. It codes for CASSSSPGYTF.